This TCR beta chain was identified during a study of T cells in Graves' hyperthyroidism and ophthalmopathy. The CDR3 consists of 18 residues. The junction had 7 bases not matched to a gene; V was cut back by 5 bases and J by 0 bases. Looked up from germline, CDR1 is PRHDT and CDR2 is FYEKMQ (reference sequence). Amplified TCR beta CDR3 regions derived from RNA transcripts. The HTBI set primed first-round TCR CDR3 RT-PCR. Via MiXCR, TCRdb re-called the multiplex PCR reads, giving one row per CDR3 protein. The sample lists around 350,000 distinct CDR3 sequences; approximately 25% were seen once. This rearrangement joins TRBV13 to TRBJ2-2; 12 bases match TRBD2. The material sequenced was blood. The origin of this receptor is a man in his fifties with Graves' hyperthyroidism. The CDR3 sequence is CASSPKLAGGSNTGELFF. The CDR3 bases are TGTGCCAGCAGCCCTAAACTAGCGGGAGGTTCGAACACCGGGGAGCTGTTTTTT. Full variable domain (remainder filled in from reference TRBV13 and TRBJ2-2): AAGVIQSPRHLIKEKRETATLKCYPIPRHDTVYWYQQGPGQDPQFLISFYEKMQSDKGSIPDRFSAQQFSDYHSELNMSSLELGDSALYFCASSPKLAGGSNTGELFFGEGSRLTVL.